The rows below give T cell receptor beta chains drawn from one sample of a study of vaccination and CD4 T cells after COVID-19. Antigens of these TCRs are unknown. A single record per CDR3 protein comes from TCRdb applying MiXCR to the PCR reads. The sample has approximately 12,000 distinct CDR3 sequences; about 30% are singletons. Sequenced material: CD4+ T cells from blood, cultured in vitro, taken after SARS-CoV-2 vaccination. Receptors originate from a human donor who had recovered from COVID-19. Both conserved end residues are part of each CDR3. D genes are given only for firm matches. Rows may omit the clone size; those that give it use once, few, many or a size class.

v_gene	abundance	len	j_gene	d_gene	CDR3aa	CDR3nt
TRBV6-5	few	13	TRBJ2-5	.	CASSYLVLGTQYF	TGTGCCAGCAGTTACTTGGTGTTAGGGACCCAGTACTTC
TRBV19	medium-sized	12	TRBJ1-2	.	CASSISRHGYTF	TGTGCCAGTAGTATTTCCCGTCATGGCTACACCTTC
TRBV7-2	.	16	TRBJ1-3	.	CASSLAVRSSGNTIYF	TGTGCCAGCAGCTTAGCGGTCCGGTCCTCCGGAAACACCATATATTTT
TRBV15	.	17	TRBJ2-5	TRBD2	CATSRDIGSGGRETQYF	TGTGCCACCAGCAGAGATATAGGCTCGGGAGGCCGGGAGACCCAGTACTTC
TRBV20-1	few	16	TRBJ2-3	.	CSARPWDPEVTDTQYF	TGCAGTGCTAGACCCTGGGACCCGGAGGTTACAGATACGCAGTATTTT
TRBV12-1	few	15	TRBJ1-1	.	CASSFPPGCRTEAFF	TGTGCCAGCAGCTTCCCTCCCGGGTGTCGCACTGAAGCTTTCTTT
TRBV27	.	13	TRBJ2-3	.	CASSQPPTYTQYF	TGTGCCAGCAGTCAACCCCCTACATATACGCAGTATTTT
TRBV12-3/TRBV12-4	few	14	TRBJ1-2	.	CASSNLGTSYGYTF	TGTGCCAGCAGCAACCTAGGGACGAGCTATGGCTACACCTTC
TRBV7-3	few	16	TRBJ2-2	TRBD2	CASSLGGLAGTGELFF	TGTGCCAGCAGCTTAGGAGGACTAGCGGGCACCGGGGAGCTGTTTTTT
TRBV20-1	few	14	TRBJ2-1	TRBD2	CSASASGRIYEQFF	TGCAGTGCTAGCGCTAGCGGGAGGATTTATGAGCAGTTCTTC
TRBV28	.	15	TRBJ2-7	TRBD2	CASSSAGGGTYEQYF	TGTGCCAGCAGTTCGGCGGGAGGGGGTACGTACGAGCAGTACTTC